This is a list of T cell receptor beta chains from one sample in a study of T cell responses to AZD1222 COVID-19 vaccine. Method: immunoSEQ multiplex PCR; TCRdb's copy keeps in-frame clones and lacks some. The data hold approximately 120,000 clones, with about nine tenths observed a single time. The sequenced sample was peripheral blood, obtained on day 0 of AZD1222 vaccination. The receptors were gathered from an adult in good health. CDR3s include the opening cysteine and the closing phenylalanine or tryptophan. D genes are given only for firm matches. A clone size is listed for some rows: how often the clone was seen (once, few, many), or a class if it is expanded.

clone_size	v_call	d_call	j_call	cdr3_nt	cdr3_aa
NA	TRBV6-6	NA	TRBJ1-2	TGTGCCAGCAGTCCCACCATGGGCAGCCGAGGCTTTGGCTACACCTTC	CASSPTMGSRGFGYTF
NA	TRBV6-6	NA	TRBJ1-2	TGTGCCAGCAGCGGAGTGGACTATGGCTACACCTTC	CASSGVDYGYTF
NA	TRBV5-4	NA	TRBJ2-5	TGTGCCAGCAGCTTGGATTTCCAAGAGACCCAGTACTTC	CASSLDFQETQYF
NA	TRBV6-6	TRBD1	TRBJ1-1	TGTGCCAGCAGTAGTACAGGGGGGACTGAAGCTTTCTTT	CASSSTGGTEAFF
NA	TRBV19	NA	TRBJ1-2	TGTGCCAGTAGTATTCGCACGCACTATGGCTACACCTTC	CASSIRTHYGYTF
NA	TRBV7-9	NA	TRBJ2-5	TGTGCCAGCAGCTGGTCCCTAGCTCAAGAGACCCAGTACTTC	CASSWSLAQETQYF
few	TRBV13	NA	TRBJ1-4	TGTGCCAGCCGGTCCGGGGAGAAGGGGAAACTGTTTTTT	CASRSGEKGKLFF
NA	TRBV6-5	TRBD2	TRBJ2-7	TGTGCCAGCAGTCCCCTAGCGGGTAGCTCCTACGAGCAGTACTTC	CASSPLAGSSYEQYF
NA	TRBV19	NA	TRBJ2-2	TGTGCCAGTAGTAGTGGCGGGACGGACACCGGGGAGCTGTTTTTT	CASSSGGTDTGELFF
NA	TRBV6-5	NA	TRBJ1-1	TGTGCCAGCAGTTTTACCCCAGGGTCGAGCACTGAAGCTTTCTTT	CASSFTPGSSTEAFF
NA	TRBV11-1	NA	TRBJ2-5	TGTGCCAGCAGCTCTAACGGGGCCGAGACCCAGTACTTC	CASSSNGAETQYF
NA	TRBV3-1/TRBV3-2	TRBD2	TRBJ2-7	TGTGCCAGCAGCCAGGTAGCGGGAGTGCGGCAGTACTTC	CASSQVAGVRQYF
once	TRBV2	NA	TRBJ1-5	TGTGCCAGCAGTGAAGGTTGGGCATACGGATTCGGTCAGCCCCAGCATTTT	CASSEGWAYGFGQPQHF
NA	TRBV6-5	TRBD1	TRBJ1-1	TGTGCCAGCAGTATACGACAGGGGACTGAAGCTTTCTTT	CASSIRQGTEAFF
once	TRBV10-3	TRBD1	TRBJ1-5	TGTGCCACACGGGACAGGGAGGATCAGCCCCAGCATTTT	CATRDREDQPQHF
NA	TRBV13	NA	TRBJ2-3	TGTGTCGCGGTATTTGAGAAAGGTGGCACAGATACGCAGTATTTT	CVAVFEKGGTDTQYF
NA	TRBV28	TRBD1	TRBJ1-4	TGTGCCAGCAGTCCACAGGGGGCTGGTGAAAAACTGTTTTTT	CASSPQGAGEKLFF
NA	TRBV3-1/TRBV3-2	NA	TRBJ2-1	TGTGCCAGCAGCTTACAGGGATATGAGCAGTTCTTC	CASSLQGYEQFF
NA	TRBV6-1	TRBD2	TRBJ2-2	TGTGCCAGCAGTGAAGCCACATTCCGACTAGCGGGAGGCACCGGGGAGCTGTTTTTT	CASSEATFRLAGGTGELFF
NA	TRBV5-4	NA	TRBJ1-1	TGTGCCAGCAGCTTGGTTGGAACTGAAGCTTTCTTT	CASSLVGTEAFF
NA	TRBV5-1	TRBD1	TRBJ1-2	TGCGCCAGCAGCTTACAGGGGGCGGTTGGCTATGGCTACACCTTC	CASSLQGAVGYGYTF
NA	TRBV6-2/TRBV6-3	NA	TRBJ1-6	TGTGCCAGCAGTTACGGTCAGATCTATAATTCACCCCTCCACTTT	CASSYGQIYNSPLHF
NA	TRBV3-1/TRBV3-2	TRBD2	TRBJ2-5	TGTGCCACCCGGACTAGCGGGGGGGCTGAGACCCAGTACTTC	CATRTSGGAETQYF
NA	TRBV3-1/TRBV3-2	TRBD2	TRBJ2-3	TGTGCCAGCAGCCAAGCGGCGGGACTAATTAGCACAGATACGCAGTATTTT	CASSQAAGLISTDTQYF
once	TRBV20-1	NA	TRBJ1-5	TGCAGTGCTAGTGGGCAGCTTAGCAATCAGCCCCAGCATTTT	CSASGQLSNQPQHF